One sample yielded the 5 T cell receptor beta chains listed below, sequenced in a study of T-cell memory formation after mild COVID-19. TCRdb reanalysed the 5' RACE reads using MiXCR and keeps one entry per CDR3 protein. The table shows hundreds of thousands of distinct CDR3 sequences, with 15% to 20% occurring only once. Sequencing was done on a sample of PBMCs or a T cell subset sorted from them (not recorded which). Receptor source: a man younger than 35 who had mild COVID-19 (a few samples of this study predate the infection). Cell type and time point are not known.

The chain links TRBV10-3 to TRBJ1-4, with 7 bases that match TRBD1. Per the germline V gene, CDR1 is ENHRY and CDR2 is SYGVKD. J was trimmed by 0 bases and V by 11 bases; bases with no gene match: 6. The CDR3 runs to 14 residues. CDR3 sequence: CAVGTVATNEKLFF. In DNA form, the CDR3 reads TGTGCCGTCGGGACAGTTGCAACTAATGAAAAACTGTTTTTT.

The V and J genes are TRBV28 and TRBJ2-3, with 8 bases identical to TRBD2. The CDR3 length is 14 residues. CDR1 MDHEN and CDR2 SYDVKM come from the germline V gene. The ends lost 5 bases at V and 6 bases at J; junction bases unmatched: 7. The CDR3 sequence: CASSRTSLRDTQYF. Here the CDR3 DNA reads TGTGCCAGCAGTCGGACTAGCCTTCGGGATACGCAGTATTTT.

This clonotype came up a few times. This chain joins TRBV7-2 and TRBJ2-3; D might be TRBD2 (5 bases). V lost 6 bases to trimming and J lost 4 bases, with 17 bases between them. CDR1 and CDR2 from the germline V gene are SGHTA and FQGNSA. This CDR3 spans 15 amino acids. The CDR3 loop is CASRGYGGSPDTQYF. CDR3 sequence (DNA): TGTGCCAGCAGAGGGTATGGAGGTAGTCCAGATACGCAGTATTTT.

V is TRBV2 and J is TRBJ1-2; D call uncertain. The V end was cut by 3 bases, the J end by 9 bases, with 17 bases between. Germline V gene sequence: CDR1 SNHLY, CDR2 FYNNEI. This CDR3 has 14 amino acids. The CDR3 loop reads CASSEVLGKSRYTF. DNA for the CDR3: TGTGCCAGCAGTGAGGTCTTGGGGAAGAGTCGCTACACCTTC.

A few counts support this clonotype. The chain is built from TRBV28 and TRBJ1-5; 9 nucleotides match TRBD1. J was trimmed by 7 bases and V by 1 base; bases with no gene match: 11. The CDR3 is made up of 17 amino acids. Germline V CDR1 and CDR2: MDHEN, SYDVKM. CDR3 DNA sequence: TGTGCCAGCAGTTTATCCTATCGGACAGGGGCGAGACAGCCCCAGCATTTT. Amino acid sequence: CASSLSYRTGARQPQHF.